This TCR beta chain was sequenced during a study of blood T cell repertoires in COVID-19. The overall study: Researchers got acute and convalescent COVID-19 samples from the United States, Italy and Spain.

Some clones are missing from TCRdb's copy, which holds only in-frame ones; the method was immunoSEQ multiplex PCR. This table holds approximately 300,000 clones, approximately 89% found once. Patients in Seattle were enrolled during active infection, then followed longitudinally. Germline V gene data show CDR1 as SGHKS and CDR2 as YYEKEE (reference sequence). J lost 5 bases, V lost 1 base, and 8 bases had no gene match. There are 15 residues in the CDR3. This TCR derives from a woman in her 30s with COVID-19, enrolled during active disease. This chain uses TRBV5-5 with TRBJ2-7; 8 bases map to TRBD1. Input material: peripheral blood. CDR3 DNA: TGTGCCAGCAGCTTGCGTGGGACAGGTCTACACGAGCAGTACGTC. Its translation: CASSLRGTGLHEQYV.